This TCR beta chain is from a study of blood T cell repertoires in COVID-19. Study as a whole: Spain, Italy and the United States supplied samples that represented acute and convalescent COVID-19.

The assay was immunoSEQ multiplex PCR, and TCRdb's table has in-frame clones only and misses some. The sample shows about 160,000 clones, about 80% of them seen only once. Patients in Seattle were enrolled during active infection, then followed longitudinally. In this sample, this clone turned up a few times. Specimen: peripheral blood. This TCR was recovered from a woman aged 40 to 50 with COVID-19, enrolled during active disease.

The CDR3 is CASRTSVEQGMRDQPQHF. CDR3 nucleotides: TGTGCCAGCAGGACCAGTGTTGAACAGGGGATGCGGGATCAGCCCCAGCATTTT. This chain links TRBV6-4 with TRBJ1-5, with 7 nucleotides matching TRBD1. Germline CDR1 is MRHNA and CDR2 is SNTAGT. V lost 6 bases to trimming and J lost 5 bases; unmatched junction nucleotides: 19. The CDR3 extends over 18 amino acids.